This TCR beta chain was found in a study of EBV T-cell therapy then PD-1 blockade in nasopharyngeal carcinoma. Turning to this clone: No antigen is known for it.

Stated treatment: AdE1-LMPpoly-expanded autologous EBV-specific T-cell therapy followed by anti-PD-1 nivolumab. The method was immunoSEQ multiplex PCR; TCRdb's version includes in-frame clones alone and lacks a portion of them. The sample records approximately 21,000 clones, about 87% being singletons. Per the germline V gene, CDR1 is SGHVT and CDR2 is SQSDAQ. CDR3 length: 15 amino acids. V was clipped by 5 bases and J by 2 bases, with 16 bases between them. The chain carries TRBV7-4 and TRBJ2-7; a possible D gene is TRBD1 (5 bases). Material: CD8+ T cells from blood, obtained at roughly day 60 from a patient whose treatment included autologous EBV-specific T cells and nivolumab. This receptor was taken from a man aged 35 to 55 with nasopharyngeal carcinoma. The CDR3: CASSPGHLYTYEQYF. Written as DNA, the CDR3 is TGTGCCAGCAGCCCCGGACACCTTTATACCTACGAGCAGTACTTC.